This T cell receptor (beta chain) stems from a study of T cells after yellow fever vaccination. Study background: With SMART-Seq v4 Ultra Low Input, the fractions containing low cell numbers were prepared. Study-wide results and caveats: Of the clonotypes, a small share occurred in both CD4 and CD8 compartments. Researchers report a weaker secondary response that nonetheless peaked faster, day 5 versus 15.

This clonotype was recorded many times. The CDR3 sequence is 12 residues long. Trimming cost V 8 bases and J 4 bases, with 11 bases left between them. The V gene's germline CDR1 is MDHEN and CDR2 SYDVKM. 5'RACE template switching added a universal primer site and UMIs to TCR cDNA. A single record per CDR3 protein comes from TCRdb applying MiXCR to the 5' RACE reads. Of tens of thousands of distinct CDR3 sequences listed, 5.5% are singletons. The material sequenced was PBMCs, either bulk or a sorted T-cell subset (CD4+, CD8+, memory, or dextramer-sorted; not recorded which), taken 15 days after the yellow fever booster vaccination. V gene TRBV28 combines with J gene TRBJ1-1; tentatively, D is TRBD1 (5 bases). The sequence was obtained from a young man who received the YFV17D yellow fever vaccine. The CDR3 region is CASHPGVTEAFF. The CDR3 DNA follows: TGTGCCAGCCATCCGGGGGTCACTGAAGCTTTCTTT.